The T cell receptor beta chain under discussion was sequenced for a study of blood T cell repertoires in COVID-19. This table comes from immunoSEQ multiplex PCR, and its TCRdb copy is limited to in-frame clones, with some not included. The sample records about 370,000 clones, 85% to 90% being singletons. This clone was counted ten times or more. This CDR3 has 16 residues. Germline V CDR1 and CDR2: SGHDT, YYEEEE. Unmatched junction bases numbered 3, after V lost 1 base and J lost 0 bases. The genes are TRBV5-6 and TRBJ2-3; 9 bases are a match to TRBD1. The sequenced material came from PBMCs or T cells enriched from blood (not recorded which). The origin of this receptor is a young man who had recovered from COVID-19. The CDR3 DNA sequence: TGTGCCAGCAGCTTGCTGGGGACAGGGAGCACAGATACGCAGTATTTT. It encodes CASSLLGTGSTDTQYF.